This TCR beta chain was profiled in a study of T cell responses to AZD1222 COVID-19 vaccine. The repertoire was sequenced with immunoSEQ multiplex PCR; TCRdb's copy has only in-frame clones and lacks some. The data show some 120,000 clones, approximately 90% seen once. The sequencing here drew on peripheral blood, taken on day 0 of AZD1222 vaccination. This sequence was found in an adult in good health.

The CDR3 loop reads CSVDSESTYNEQFF. CDR3 sequence (DNA): TGCAGCGTTGATTCGGAATCCACCTACAATGAGCAGTTCTTC. The rearrangement links TRBV29-1 to TRBJ2-1; D unclear. With 3 bases removed from V and 2 bases from J, the gap between germline ends came to 11 bases. The CDR3 runs to 14 residues. Germline-derived CDR1 and CDR2 are SQVTM and ANQGSEA.